The 32 T cell receptor beta chains below all came from one sample that was sequenced in a study of Ad26.COV2.S vaccination and SARS-CoV-2 variants. Sample treatment: roughly 19 received Ad26.COV2.S at low or high dose, single or two shots; about 5 received placebo; per-sample allocation not given. The samples were gathered on day 63 after the first injection of vaccine or placebo. Repertoires were generated with immunoSEQ multiplex PCR, while TCRdb's copy carries only in-frame clones and drops some. The sample has roughly 320,000 clones, roughly 91% seen once. Specimen: peripheral blood, collected in a trial of Ad26.COV2.S vaccine versus placebo. The receptors originated from a person aged 18-65 years who received the Ad26.COV2.S COVID-19 vaccine or a placebo.

This rearrangement joins TRBV19 to TRBJ1-5; D unclear. The CDR3 consists of 16 residues. Between the trimmed V and J ends, which lost 5 bases and 0 bases, there was a span of 14 bases. The V gene's germline CDR1 is LNHDA and CDR2 SQIVND (reference sequence). The CDR3 DNA reads TGTGCCAGTAGTTCCCCCTCGAACTATAGCAATCAGCCCCAGCATTTT. Translating it yields CASSSPSNYSNQPQHF.

This rearrangement joins TRBV5-6 to TRBJ1-5; D call uncertain. The CDR3 contains 13 residues. Germline V lookup: CDR1 SGHDT, CDR2 YYEEEE. V gave up 4 bases and J gave up 6 bases, with 11 bases separating them. CDR3: CASSEDSGQPQHF. The CDR3 nucleotides read TGTGCCAGCAGCGAGGATTCGGGTCAGCCCCAGCATTTT.

The chain employs TRBV29-1 and TRBJ1-1; D remains unclear. Germline V gives CDR1 SQVTM, CDR2 ANQGSEA. V was clipped by 3 bases and J by 6 bases, with 11 bases between them. The CDR3 sequence is 12 residues long. The DNA for the CDR3 is TGCAGCGTTGACAGGTTTCTTGCTGAAGCTTTCTTT. Residues: CSVDRFLAEAFF.

The genes are TRBV10-3 and TRBJ1-5; TRBD1 matches 10 bases. J gave up 1 base and V 5 bases, and 2 bases lay outside the gene matches. CDR3 length: 15 amino acids. Germline V gene sequence: CDR1 ENHRY, CDR2 SYGVKD. Written as DNA, the CDR3 is TGTGCCATCAGTCCGGGACAGGGGAGCAATCAGCCCCAGCATTTT. Its protein product is CAISPGQGSNQPQHF.

V and J are TRBV7-9 and TRBJ2-7, with no clear D. Trimming took 5 bases from V and 3 from J, leaving 11 bases between them. Germline V CDR1 and CDR2: SEHNR, FQNEAQ (reference sequence). The CDR3 covers 13 residues. The CDR3 DNA reads TGTGCCAGCAGCCAAGATCCCGTCTACGAGCAGTACTTC. Protein: CASSQDPVYEQYF.

The chain combines TRBV6-1 with TRBJ2-7; a weak D match, TRBD1 (6 bases). The CDR3 consists of 12 residues. V was clipped by 3 bases and J by 4 bases, with 7 bases between them. Germline CDR1 is MNHNS and CDR2 is SASEGT. The CDR3 nucleotides are TGTGCCAGCAGTGACAGGGGATACGAGCAGTACTTC. The encoded protein is CASSDRGYEQYF.

This rearrangement joins TRBV7-9 to TRBJ2-6, with D unclear. Per the germline V gene, CDR1 is SEHNR and CDR2 is FQNEAQ (reference sequence). The CDR3 covers 14 residues. The germline V and J ends were trimmed by 2 bases and 4 bases, with 6 bases remaining between them. This CDR3 is CASSLFDGANVLTF. In nucleotides, the CDR3 is TGTGCCAGCAGCTTATTTGACGGGGCCAACGTCCTGACTTTC.

This chain uses TRBV6-5 with TRBJ2-7, with 9 bases lining up with TRBD1. This CDR3 has 15 amino acids. V was pared by 4 bases and J by 6 bases, with 10 bases of the junction left unmatched. Germline V CDR1 and CDR2: MNHEY, SVGAGI. The CDR3 loop is CASSLRGQGIGEQYF. Here the CDR3 DNA reads TGTGCCAGCAGTTTACGGGGACAGGGAATCGGCGAGCAGTACTTC.

The rearrangement joins TRBV2 to TRBJ2-1; the match to TRBD1 covers 7 bases. This CDR3 spans 15 amino acids. Trimming took 7 bases from V and 1 from J; bases not matched to a gene: 7. CDR1 is SNHLY and CDR2 is FYNNEI in the germline V gene. The CDR3 coding sequence is TGTGCCAGCATGCTGGGACAGAAATCCTACAATGAGCAGTTCTTC. Its protein product is CASMLGQKSYNEQFF.

The chain links TRBV7-9 to TRBJ2-1; 7 bases map to TRBD1. The CDR3 loop spans 17 amino acids. Trimming at V came to 5 bases and at J to 3 bases, leaving 13 bases not matched to a gene. CDR1 is SEHNR, CDR2 FQNEAQ, per germline (reference sequence). The CDR3 sequence: CASSPMTGNPFYNEQFF. In DNA, the CDR3 is TGTGCCAGCAGCCCGATGACAGGGAACCCCTTCTACAATGAGCAGTTCTTC. The whole variable domain, filled in from reference TRBV7-9 and TRBJ2-1, reads DTGVSQNPRHKITKRGQNVTFRCDPISEHNRLYWYRQTLGQGPEFLTYFQNEAQLEKSRLLSDRFSAERPKGSFSTLEIQRTEQGDSAMYLCASSPMTGNPFYNEQFFGPGTRLTVL.

This rearrangement joins TRBV5-6 to TRBJ2-7; TRBD1 matches at 8 bases. The length of the CDR3 is 18 residues. Germline values: CDR1 SGHDT, CDR2 YYEEEE. V shed 4 bases, J shed 0 bases, and the junction held 15 bases outside the gene matches. The CDR3 DNA follows: TGTGCCAGCAGCCCCTCGGGGACAGGCAGGAGGAGCTCCTACGAGCAGTACTTC. This translates into CASSPSGTGRRSSYEQYF.

The V and J genes are TRBV3-1 (or the pseudogene TRBV3-2) and TRBJ2-5; perhaps D is TRBD1 or TRBD2 (5 bases each). Germline V gene lookup returns CDR1 LGHDT and CDR2 YNNKEL (reference sequence). The CDR3 sequence is 14 residues long. The V and J ends lost 4 bases and 5 bases respectively, with 14 bases between them. The CDR3 loop reads CASSLGPTRETQYF. Here the CDR3 DNA reads TGTGCCAGCAGCCTGGGACCCACACGGGAGACCCAGTACTTC.

The chain couples TRBV13 to TRBJ2-7; TRBD2 matches at 9 bases. The V gene's germline CDR1 is PRHDT and CDR2 FYEKMQ (reference sequence). The CDR3 contains 16 residues. Trimming took 7 bases from V and 5 from J; bases not matched to a gene: 15. CDR3 DNA: TGTGCCAGCACTTGGGGTGGCGGGGGGGCTGGGGACGAGCAGTACTTC. It is translated as CASTWGGGGAGDEQYF.

The chain carries TRBV10-3 and TRBJ2-1; 9 positions match TRBD2. The CDR3 contains 16 residues. V trimming: 2 bases; J trimming: 4 bases; junction bases outside the gene matches: 6. Germline V lookup: CDR1 ENHRY, CDR2 SYGVKD. CDR3: CAISEPKRGEYNEQFF. In DNA form, the CDR3 reads TGTGCCATCAGTGAGCCCAAGCGGGGGGAATACAATGAGCAGTTCTTC.

The V gene is TRBV6-5, the J gene TRBJ1-6, with 8 bases lining up with TRBD1. Germline CDR1 is MNHEY and CDR2 is SVGAGI. The CDR3 consists of 15 residues. The V segment lost 5 bases and the J segment 8 bases; nucleotides outside the gene matches: 8. The CDR3 DNA follows: TGTGCCAGCAGTCTAGACAGGGGAGGATATTCACCCCTCCACTTT. Translating gives CASSLDRGGYSPLHF.

V and J are TRBV6-5 and TRBJ2-5; D is perhaps TRBD2 (6 bases). Germline CDR1 reads MNHEY; CDR2 reads SVGAGI. V was trimmed by 5 bases and J by 2 bases, leaving 12 bases between them. CDR3 length: 14 amino acids. The CDR3 sequence: CASSPDGRQETQYF. The CDR3 coding sequence is TGTGCCAGCAGTCCGGACGGGAGACAAGAGACCCAGTACTTC.

The chain recombines TRBV6-2 or TRBV6-3 with TRBJ1-6; D ambiguous. Germline V CDR1 and CDR2: MNHEY, SVGEGT. V lost 2 bases to trimming and J lost 3 bases, with 8 bases between them. The length of the CDR3 is 15 residues. The CDR3 reads CASSYRLNYNSPLHF. The CDR3 DNA reads as TGTGCCAGCAGTTACAGGCTGAACTATAATTCACCCCTCCACTTT.

The V gene is TRBV7-9, the J gene TRBJ2-3; 10 nucleotides agree with TRBD1. The CDR3 has 15 residues. CDR1 is SEHNR and CDR2 is FQNEAQ in the germline V gene (reference sequence). The V segment lost 4 bases and the J segment 4 bases; nucleotides outside the gene matches: 5. The DNA of the CDR3 is TGTGCCAGCAGCTACGGGACAGGGGTTGCAGATACGCAGTATTTT. Translated, it gives CASSYGTGVADTQYF.

The chain employs TRBV19 and TRBJ2-3, with 7 bases that match TRBD2. Germline lookup yields CDR1 LNHDA and CDR2 SQIVND (reference sequence). J was trimmed by 0 bases and V by 3 bases; bases with no gene match: 9. CDR3 length: 17 residues. The CDR3 here is CASSIPVSGRSTDTQYF. As DNA, the CDR3 is TGTGCCAGTAGTATTCCAGTTAGCGGGCGGAGCACAGATACGCAGTATTTT.

The chain recombines TRBV6-5 with TRBJ2-1; 7 bases are shared with TRBD1. The CDR3 runs to 11 residues. With 8 bases clipped from V and 11 bases from J, the junction kept 6 bases outside the gene matches. Germline V gene data show CDR1 as MNHEY and CDR2 as SVGAGI. CDR3: CASRQGSKQFF. Written as DNA, the CDR3 is TGTGCCAGCCGACAGGGTTCTAAGCAGTTCTTC.

This chain connects TRBV11-2 to TRBJ2-7; 8 bases agree with TRBD1. V shed 4 bases and J 3 bases; nucleotides not matched to a gene: 8. This CDR3 comprises 15 residues. Germline CDR1 reads SGHAT; CDR2 reads FQNNGV. Here the CDR3 reads CASSSEIDRGYEQYF. CDR3 DNA: TGTGCCAGCAGCTCCGAGATAGACAGGGGCTACGAGCAGTACTTC. The full variable domain, rest sourced from reference TRBV11-2 and TRBJ2-7, is EAGVAQSPRYKIIEKRQSVAFWCNPISGHATLYWYQQILGQGPKLLIQFQNNGVVDDSQLPKDRFSAERLKGVDSTLKIQPAKLEDSAVYLCASSSEIDRGYEQYFGPGTRLTVT.

The chain links TRBV14 to TRBJ2-2; D might be TRBD1 or TRBD2, each matching 5 bases. The V and J ends lost 2 bases and 0 bases respectively, with 7 bases between them. This CDR3 spans 15 amino acids. CDR1 and CDR2 (germline): SGHDN, FVKESK. CDR3 residues: CASSQRGPNTGELFF. CDR3 in DNA: TGTGCCAGCAGCCAAAGGGGACCGAACACCGGGGAGCTGTTTTTT.

The V and J genes are TRBV18 and TRBJ2-2; D is unclear. Germline V gene lookup returns CDR1 KGHSH and CDR2 LQKENI. This CDR3 spans 13 amino acids. V lost 11 bases to trimming and J lost 7 bases, with 17 bases between them. The CDR3 is CAVTRRDNGELFF. CDR3 coding DNA: TGTGCCGTCACGCGAAGGGATAACGGGGAGCTGTTTTTT.

V gene TRBV7-9 combines with J gene TRBJ1-4; the D is unclear. Between the trimmed V and J ends, which lost 3 bases and 8 bases, there was a span of 16 bases. This CDR3 region has 15 residues. Germline lookup yields CDR1 SEHNR and CDR2 FQNEAQ (reference sequence). CDR3 nucleotides: TGTGCCAGCAGCTTCCCGGCCCCGGGCGTGGAAAAACTGTTTTTT. It specifies CASSFPAPGVEKLFF.

This chain uses TRBV9 with TRBJ1-2; no reliable D call. V was pared by 4 bases and J by 8 bases, with 15 bases between. The CDR3 runs to 13 residues. Germline assignment: CDR1 SGDLS and CDR2 YYNGEE. CDR3 loop: CASSLDFSRGYTF. The CDR3 coding sequence is TGTGCCAGCAGCCTGGACTTCTCGAGGGGCTACACCTTC.

The chain is built from TRBV6-5 and TRBJ2-3; 8 bases map to TRBD2. The CDR3 length is 15 residues. V gave up 5 bases and J gave up 5 bases; unmatched junction bases: 9. Germline loops: CDR1 MNHEY, CDR2 SVGAGI. DNA of the CDR3: TGTGCCAGCAGTCCCCCGGGGGGGCATCAAGATACGCAGTATTTT. It encodes CASSPPGGHQDTQYF.

The rearrangement joins TRBV4-1 to TRBJ1-5; maybe TRBD1 (6 bases). The CDR3 is 14 residues long. Between the trimmed V and J ends, which lost 7 bases and 1 base, there was a span of 11 bases. Germline loops: CDR1 MGHRA, CDR2 YSYEKL. The CDR3 DNA reads as TGCGCCAGCACCAAGGGGGTGAGCAATCAGCCCCAGCATTTT. This codes for CASTKGVSNQPQHF.

V and J are TRBV30 and TRBJ1-2; D remains ambiguous. Trimming cost V 1 base and J 4 bases, with 10 bases left between them. This CDR3 contains 13 residues. Germline loops: CDR1 GTSNPN, CDR2 SVGIG (reference sequence). The CDR3 loop is CAWSELRIYGYTF. In DNA, the CDR3 is TGTGCCTGGAGTGAGTTAAGAATCTATGGCTACACCTTC.

V is TRBV5-6 and J is TRBJ2-4; D might be TRBD1 or TRBD2, each matching 6 bases. With 0 bases removed from V and 7 bases from J, the gap between germline ends came to 20 bases. The germline gives CDR1 SGHDT, CDR2 YYEEEE. The CDR3 runs to 17 residues. The CDR3 DNA reads as TGTGCCAGCAGCTTGGCCGATCTCGGGGGCCGCACTAACATTCAGTACTTC. Encoded protein: CASSLADLGGRTNIQYF.

The chain recombines TRBV6-1 with TRBJ2-7; D assignment may be TRBD1 or TRBD2 (5 bases each). The CDR3 extends over 17 amino acids. V dropped 3 bases and J dropped 7 bases, with 25 bases sitting between them. Germline V lookup: CDR1 MNHNS, CDR2 SASEGT. CDR3 region: CASSDSGSYTTTWEQYF. CDR3 bases: TGTGCCAGCAGTGATTCAGGGAGCTACACTACTACGTGGGAGCAGTACTTC.

The chain carries TRBV30 and TRBJ1-5; TRBD1 agrees at 9 bases. V was pared by 7 bases and J by 4 bases, with 14 bases of the junction left unmatched. The CDR3 sequence is 16 residues long. The germline V gene has CDR1 GTSNPN and CDR2 SVGIG (reference sequence). The CDR3 is CAYEDPGQGLNQPQHF. The CDR3 bases are TGTGCCTACGAAGACCCAGGACAGGGGTTGAATCAGCCCCAGCATTTT.

The chain carries TRBV28 and TRBJ1-4; 8 bases fit TRBD1. The CDR3 extends over 14 amino acids. Looked up from germline, CDR1 is MDHEN and CDR2 is SYDVKM. J was trimmed by 6 bases and V by 8 bases; bases with no gene match: 8. CDR3 coding DNA: TGTGCCAGCTCCACCGGGACAGGTGATGAAAAACTGTTTTTT. Translation gives CASSTGTGDEKLFF.